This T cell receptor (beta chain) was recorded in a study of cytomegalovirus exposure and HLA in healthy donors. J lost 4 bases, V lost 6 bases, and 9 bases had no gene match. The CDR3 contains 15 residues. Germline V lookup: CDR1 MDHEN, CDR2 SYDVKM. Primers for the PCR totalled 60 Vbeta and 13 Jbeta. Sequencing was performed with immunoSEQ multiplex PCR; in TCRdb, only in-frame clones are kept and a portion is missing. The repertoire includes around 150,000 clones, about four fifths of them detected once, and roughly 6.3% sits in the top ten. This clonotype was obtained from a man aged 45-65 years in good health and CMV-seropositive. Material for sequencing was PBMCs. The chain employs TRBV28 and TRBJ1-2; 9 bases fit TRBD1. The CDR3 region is CASRPAGTGIYGYTF. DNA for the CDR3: TGTGCCAGCAGACCCGCCGGGACAGGGATCTATGGCTACACCTTC.